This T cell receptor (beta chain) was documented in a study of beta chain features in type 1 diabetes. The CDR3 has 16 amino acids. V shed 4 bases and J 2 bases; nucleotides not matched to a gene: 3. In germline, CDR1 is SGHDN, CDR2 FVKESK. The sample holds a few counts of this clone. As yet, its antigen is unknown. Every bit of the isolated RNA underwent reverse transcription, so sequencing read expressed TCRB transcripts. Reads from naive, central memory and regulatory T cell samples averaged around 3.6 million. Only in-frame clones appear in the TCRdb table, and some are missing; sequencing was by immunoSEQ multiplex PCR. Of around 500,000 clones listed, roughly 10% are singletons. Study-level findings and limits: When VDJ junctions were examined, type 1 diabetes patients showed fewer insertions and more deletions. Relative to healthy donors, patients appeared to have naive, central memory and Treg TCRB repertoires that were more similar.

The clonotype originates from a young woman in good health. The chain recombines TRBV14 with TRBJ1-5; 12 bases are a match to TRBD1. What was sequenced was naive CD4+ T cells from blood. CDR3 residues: CASSPGQGAGNQPQHF. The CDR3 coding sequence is TGTGCCAGCAGCCCGGGACAGGGGGCTGGCAATCAGCCCCAGCATTTT.